This is a list of T cell receptor beta chains from one sample in a study of beta chain features in type 1 diabetes. Generated by immunoSEQ multiplex PCR, the TCRdb table keeps only in-frame clones and is missing some. The sample shows about 170,000 clones, 6.5% to 9.5% of them seen only once. Sequencing was performed on central memory CD4+ T cells from blood. The receptors come from a woman between 35 and 50 years old with type 1 diabetes. CDR3s include the opening cysteine and the closing phenylalanine or tryptophan. A D gene is named only where the DNA matches it firmly. The size field is filled for only some rows; it gives once, few, many or a size class.

clone_size	v_call	j_call	d_call	cdr3_aa	cdr3_nt
few	TRBV30	TRBJ1-5	-	CACDRGGNQPQHF	TGTGCCTGTGACAGAGGGGGAAATCAGCCCCAGCATTTT
-	TRBV11-2	TRBJ2-7	TRBD2	CASSFRTSGSREQYF	TGTGCCAGCAGCTTCCGGACTAGCGGGAGTCGCGAGCAGTACTTC
-	TRBV7-2	TRBJ2-7	TRBD1	CASSPTPGTGRYEQYF	TGTGCCAGCAGCCCTACCCCCGGGACAGGCCGTTACGAGCAGTACTTC
few	TRBV5-4	TRBJ2-2	-	CASRPASASGELFF	TGTGCCAGCAGGCCAGCGTCGGCATCCGGGGAGCTGTTTTTT
few	TRBV28	TRBJ2-2	-	CASSLVKGGNTGELFF	TGTGCCAGCAGTTTAGTTAAGGGAGGGAACACCGGGGAGCTGTTTTTT
-	TRBV28	TRBJ2-1	TRBD2	CASSAGGRYNEQFF	TGTGCCAGCAGTGCGGGAGGGAGGTACAATGAGCAGTTCTTC
few	TRBV9	TRBJ1-3	TRBD1	CASSVTLRDRESAIGNTIYF	TGTGCCAGCAGCGTAACGCTTCGGGACAGGGAATCGGCTATAGGAAACACCATATATTTT
few	TRBV7-2	TRBJ2-5	TRBD1	CASSLGAGTGGETQYF	TGTGCCAGCAGCTTAGGAGCCGGGACAGGGGGGGAGACCCAGTACTTC
-	TRBV5-1	TRBJ2-1	-	CASSRDYNEQFF	TGCGCCAGCAGCCGGGACTACAATGAGCAGTTCTTC
-	TRBV7-8	TRBJ2-5	TRBD1	CASSPTGWKTQYF	TGTGCCAGCAGTCCGACAGGGTGGAAGACCCAGTACTTC
-	TRBV9	TRBJ1-2	-	CASSVGILDGYTF	TGTGCCAGCAGCGTAGGCATTTTAGATGGCTACACCTTC
-	TRBV29-1	TRBJ2-3	-	CSVQTGPYTDTQYF	TGCAGCGTACAAACAGGTCCATACACAGATACGCAGTATTTT
-	TRBV28	TRBJ1-2	-	CASSGDYGYTF	TGTGCCAGCAGCGGGGACTATGGCTACACCTTC
-	TRBV7-2	TRBJ2-2	-	CAGGQTTGTGELFF	TGTGCCGGAGGACAGACAACTGGTACCGGGGAGCTGTTTTTT
few	TRBV4-3	TRBJ2-6	-	CASSQELRYSSGANVLTF	TGCGCCAGCAGCCAAGAGCTCCGTTATAGCTCTGGGGCCAACGTCCTGACTTTC
few	TRBV6-5	TRBJ2-7	TRBD1	CASSRSRGQAYEQYF	TGTGCCAGCAGCCGCTCCAGGGGGCAAGCCTACGAGCAGTACTTC
-	TRBV28	TRBJ1-5	-	CASSWTVNQPQHF	TGTGCCAGCAGCTGGACAGTGAATCAGCCCCAGCATTTT
few	TRBV4-3	TRBJ2-1	TRBD2	CASSQGRAGGREQFF	TGCGCCAGCAGCCAAGGCCGAGCGGGGGGGCGTGAGCAGTTCTTC
-	TRBV2	TRBJ1-2	TRBD1	CASISDRAIYGYTF	TGTGCCAGCATTTCTGACAGGGCGATCTATGGCTACACCTTC
-	TRBV6-5	TRBJ1-1	-	CASSYQGNRAWTEAFF	TGTGCCAGCAGTTACCAGGGGAACAGGGCGTGGACTGAAGCTTTCTTT
few	TRBV6-1	TRBJ2-3	TRBD1	CASNPGGGGDTQYF	TGTGCCAGCAACCCAGGGGGTGGAGGAGATACGCAGTATTTT
many	TRBV7-2	TRBJ2-1	TRBD2	CASRLPGLAGAGEQFF	TGTGCCAGCAGACTCCCGGGACTAGCGGGAGCAGGTGAGCAGTTCTTC
-	TRBV19	TRBJ1-1	-	CASIPDRSNTEAFF	TGTGCCAGTATTCCCGACAGGTCGAACACTGAAGCTTTCTTT
few	TRBV7-9	TRBJ2-1	-	CASSLGRDNEQFF	TGTGCCAGCAGCTTAGGGCGGGACAATGAGCAGTTCTTC
-	TRBV27	TRBJ1-5	TRBD1	CASRQTGGARNQPQHF	TGTGCCAGCAGGCAGACAGGGGGCGCGAGGAATCAGCCCCAGCATTTT
-	TRBV11-2	TRBJ1-6	TRBD1	CASSLDQTGRNSPLHF	TGTGCCAGCAGCTTAGATCAGACAGGGCGGAATTCACCCCTCCACTTT
few	TRBV5-6	TRBJ1-2	TRBD1	CASIETGASGYTF	TGTGCCAGCATCGAAACAGGGGCGTCCGGCTACACCTTC
few	TRBV7-8	TRBJ2-3	TRBD2	CASSLAASGRDTQYF	TGTGCCAGCAGCTTAGCCGCTAGCGGGAGAGATACGCAGTATTTT
-	TRBV19	TRBJ1-5	-	CASRTGSGVAQHF	TGTGCCAGTAGAACAGGGAGTGGAGTGGCCCAGCATTTT
few	TRBV28	TRBJ2-3	TRBD2	CASSSYTSGVTDTQYF	TGTGCCAGCAGTTCTTATACTAGCGGGGTAACAGATACGCAGTATTTT
few	TRBV9	TRBJ1-5	-	CASSVDPGSNQPQHF	TGTGCCAGCAGCGTAGATCCGGGTAGCAATCAGCCCCAGCATTTT
-	TRBV7-9	TRBJ2-3	TRBD2	CASSLLAGGSDTQYF	TGTGCCAGCAGCTTGCTAGCGGGGGGCTCCGATACGCAGTATTTT
-	TRBV5-1	TRBJ2-2	-	CASSPGNPNTGELFF	TGCGCCAGCAGCCCGGGAAATCCGAACACCGGGGAGCTGTTTTTT
-	TRBV6-5	TRBJ2-1	TRBD1	CASSYHNTQGNEQFF	TGTGCCAGCAGTTACCATAACACACAGGGGAATGAGCAGTTCTTC
-	TRBV11-3	TRBJ2-5	-	CASSLRLGSGETQYF	TGTGCCAGCAGCTTACGGCTAGGGTCAGGGGAGACCCAGTACTTC
-	TRBV4-2	TRBJ1-2	-	CASSQLQGINYGYTF	TGTGCCAGCAGCCAATTGCAGGGTATCAACTATGGCTACACCTTC
-	TRBV28	TRBJ2-2	-	CASLQRLPNTGELFF	TGTGCCAGCCTCCAGAGGCTCCCGAACACCGGGGAGCTGTTTTTT
-	TRBV13	TRBJ1-3	-	CASNSEGGGNTIYF	TGTGCCAGCAACTCGGAGGGAGGTGGAAACACCATATATTTT
many	TRBV29-1	TRBJ2-7	-	CSVAAGEQYF	TGCAGCGTTGCAGCGGGCGAGCAGTACTTC
few	TRBV9	TRBJ2-3	-	CASSVDTGTDTQYF	TGTGCCAGCAGCGTAGACACAGGCACAGATACGCAGTATTTT
many	TRBV7-9	TRBJ1-1	-	CASSLLGVGTEAFF	TGTGCCAGCAGCTTACTGGGAGTAGGAACTGAAGCTTTCTTT
few	TRBV10-3	TRBJ2-6	-	CAISESGPGSGANVLTF	TGTGCCATCAGTGAGTCGGGGCCGGGCTCTGGGGCCAACGTCCTGACTTTC
few	TRBV2	TRBJ1-2	-	CASTQGSFVYGYTF	TGTGCCAGCACCCAGGGTAGCTTTGTCTATGGCTACACCTTC
-	TRBV11-1	TRBJ1-4	TRBD1	CASSLGTGGNEKLFF	TGTGCCAGCAGCCTAGGGACAGGCGGAAATGAAAAACTGTTTTTT
-	TRBV23-1	TRBJ1-1	TRBD1	CASSYSQGQGASEAFF	TGCGCCAGCAGTTACTCCCAGGGACAGGGGGCCTCTGAAGCTTTCTTT
few	TRBV6-6	TRBJ2-3	TRBD2	CASSYPKTSGTDTQYF	TGTGCCAGCAGTTACCCTAAGACTAGCGGCACAGATACGCAGTATTTT
many	TRBV5-4	TRBJ2-7	TRBD1	CASSLRRQGKNEQYF	TGTGCCAGCAGCTTGCGACGACAGGGGAAAAACGAGCAGTACTTC
few	TRBV7-8	TRBJ1-5	TRBD1	CASSSGQGHQPQHF	TGTGCCAGCAGCTCTGGACAGGGTCATCAGCCCCAGCATTTT
-	TRBV5-4	TRBJ2-1	-	CASSLVYGAREQFF	TGTGCCAGCAGCTTGGTTTATGGGGCGCGAGAGCAGTTCTTC
few	TRBV6-1	TRBJ2-7	-	CASSELIGSRGGWAYEQYF	TGTGCCAGCAGTGAATTGATAGGGAGTCGTGGCGGATGGGCCTACGAGCAGTACTTC
few	TRBV11-2	TRBJ2-6	TRBD1	CASREDRGSGANVLTF	TGTGCCAGCAGGGAGGACAGGGGGTCTGGGGCCAACGTCCTGACTTTC
few	TRBV19	TRBJ2-1	TRBD2	CASSRLEREGGQFF	TGTGCCAGTAGTAGGTTGGAGCGGGAGGGTGGTCAGTTCTTC
-	TRBV7-8	TRBJ1-1	TRBD1	CASSETGTTEAFF	TGTGCCAGCAGCGAGACAGGGACCACTGAAGCTTTCTTT
many	TRBV25-1	TRBJ2-7	TRBD1	CARSTGGEFPSYEQYF	TGTGCCAGGTCGACAGGGGGCGAGTTCCCTTCCTACGAGCAGTACTTC
few	TRBV28	TRBJ2-1	-	CASTREDEQFF	TGTGCCAGCACCCGCGAGGATGAGCAGTTCTTC
few	TRBV18	TRBJ1-1	-	CASSPRRGHTEAFF	TGTGCCAGCTCACCACGGCGGGGCCACACTGAAGCTTTCTTT
-	TRBV5-1	TRBJ2-3	TRBD2	CASSFGRGGRDTQYF	TGCGCCAGCAGCTTTGGGCGGGGGGGCCGAGATACGCAGTATTTT